The source of this T cell receptor beta chain is a study of blood T cell repertoires in COVID-19. V lost 0 bases, J lost 5 bases, and 22 bases lay in between. The CDR3 extends over 18 amino acids. Germline values: CDR1 LGHNA, CDR2 YNFKEQ. The protocol was immunoSEQ multiplex PCR, while the TCRdb copy is restricted to in-frame clones and leaves out a portion. Among about 42,000 clones, 70% to 90% were seen once, and the ten largest hold 6.2%. This TCR was sampled from a human donor in a cohort sampled during active COVID-19. The chain links TRBV4-2 to TRBJ1-2; possible D gene TRBD1, 6 bases. The material sequenced was peripheral blood. The CDR3 coding sequence is TGTGCCAGCAGCCAAGATTTCGGGACACCACGCCCCCCTTATGGCTACACCTTC. Its protein product is CASSQDFGTPRPPYGYTF.